This T cell receptor beta chain was observed in a study of response to subunit inactivated influenza vaccine. General study findings and limits: Researchers suggested that each seasonal influenza vaccination recruits few new T cells.

TCRdb called the RT-PCR reads again in MiXCR, with one record for every CDR3 protein. The sample records hundreds of thousands of distinct CDR3 sequences, less than 25% being singletons. In its sample, this clonotype was seen a few times. Its cognate antigen is unknown. Trimming shortened V by 6 bases and J by 5 bases, and 16 bases separated the two germline ends. CDR3 size: 14 residues. The rearrangement links TRBV12-3 or TRBV12-4 to TRBJ1-2, with D possibly TRBD1 on 5 matching bases. The sample here was PBMCs from blood, taken 21 months after vaccination. The sequence was collected from a man in his fifties or sixties who received an inactivated influenza vaccine. This chain's CDR3 is CASSHAGRPYGYTF. The CDR3, as DNA: TGTGCCAGCAGCCACGCGGGACGCCCTTATGGCTACACCTTC.